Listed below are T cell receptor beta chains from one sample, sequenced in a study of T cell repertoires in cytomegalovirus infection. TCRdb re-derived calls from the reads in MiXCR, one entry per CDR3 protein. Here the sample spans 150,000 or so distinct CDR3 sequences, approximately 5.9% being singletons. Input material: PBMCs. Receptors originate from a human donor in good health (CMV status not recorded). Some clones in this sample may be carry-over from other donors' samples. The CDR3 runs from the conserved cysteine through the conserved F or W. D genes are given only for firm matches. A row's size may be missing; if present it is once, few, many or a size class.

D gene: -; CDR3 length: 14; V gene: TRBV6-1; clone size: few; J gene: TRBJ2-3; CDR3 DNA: TGTGCCAGCCTATGGGGGGGGGCGACAGATACGCAGTATTTT; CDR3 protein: CASLWGGATDTQYF
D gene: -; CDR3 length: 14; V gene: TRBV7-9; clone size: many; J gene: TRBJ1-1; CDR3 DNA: TGTGCCAGCAGCTTACCGACACCCAACACTGAAGCTTTCTTT; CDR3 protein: CASSLPTPNTEAFF
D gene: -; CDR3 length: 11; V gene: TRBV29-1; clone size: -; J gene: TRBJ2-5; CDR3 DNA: TGCAGCGTTGAAGGGGGTGAGACCCAGTACTTC; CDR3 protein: CSVEGGETQYF
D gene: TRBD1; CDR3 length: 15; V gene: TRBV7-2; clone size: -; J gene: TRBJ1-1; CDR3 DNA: TGTGCCAGCAGCCGGTCAGGGACAGAAAACACTGAAGCTTTCTTT; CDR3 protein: CASSRSGTENTEAFF
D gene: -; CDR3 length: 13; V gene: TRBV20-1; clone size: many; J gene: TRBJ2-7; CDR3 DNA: TGCAGTGCTAGCCTCTATTCGCGGGGCGAGCAGTACTTC; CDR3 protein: CSASLYSRGEQYF
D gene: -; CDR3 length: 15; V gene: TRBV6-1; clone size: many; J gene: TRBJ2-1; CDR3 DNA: TGTGCCAGCAGTGTTGCAGCTAATCCCTACAATGAGCAGTTCTTC; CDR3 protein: CASSVAANPYNEQFF
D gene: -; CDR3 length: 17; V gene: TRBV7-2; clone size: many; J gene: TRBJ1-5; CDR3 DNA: TGTGCCAGCAGCTTAGGAGTGGACAGCCGCAGCAATCAGCCCCAGCATTTT; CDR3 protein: CASSLGVDSRSNQPQHF
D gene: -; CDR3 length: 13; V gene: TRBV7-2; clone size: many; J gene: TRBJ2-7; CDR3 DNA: TGTGCCAGCAGCCTCGGCCCTTCTTACGAGCAGTACTTC; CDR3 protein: CASSLGPSYEQYF
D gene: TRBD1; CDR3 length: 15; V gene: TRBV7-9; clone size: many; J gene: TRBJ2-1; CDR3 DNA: TGTGCCAGCAGCCCCACAGGGGGTTCCTACAATGAGCAGTTCTTC; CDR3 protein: CASSPTGGSYNEQFF
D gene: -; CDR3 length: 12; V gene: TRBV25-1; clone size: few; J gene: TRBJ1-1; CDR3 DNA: TGTGCCAGCAAAGGAGGGGAGGCTGAAGCTTTCTTT; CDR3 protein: CASKGGEAEAFF
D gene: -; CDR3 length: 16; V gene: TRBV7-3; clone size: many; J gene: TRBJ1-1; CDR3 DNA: TGTGCCAGCAGCTTAATAGGGGGAGGAATGAACACTGAAGCTTTCTTT; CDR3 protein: CASSLIGGGMNTEAFF